The 15 T cell receptor beta chains below were found in one sample sequenced in a study of control samples from healthy donors and cancer patients. Sequencing was performed with immunoSEQ multiplex PCR; in TCRdb, only in-frame clones are kept and a portion is missing. In the table there are about 150,000 clones, 85% to 95% of which are singletons. Sequencing input: blood. These receptors were taken from a woman under 30 in good health.

The chain is built from TRBV7-3 and TRBJ1-2; the D is unclear. This CDR3 contains 16 residues. In germline, CDR1 is SGHTA, CDR2 FQGTGA. The ends were cut back, 3 bases at V and 0 bases at J, with 14 bases in the middle. The CDR3 DNA reads as TGTGCCAGCAGCTTGAAAACCCTGGTCGCTAACTATGGCTACACCTTC. Protein sequence: CASSLKTLVANYGYTF.

The chain joins TRBV6-6 to TRBJ1-2; tentatively, D is TRBD1 (6 bases). The CDR3 is 13 amino acids. The ends were cut back, 10 bases at V and 4 bases at J, with 16 bases in the middle. Germline loops: CDR1 MNHNY, CDR2 SVGAGI (reference sequence). For the CDR3, the DNA is TGTGCCACCGCGGGGGCTTCTAGCTATGGCTACACCTTC. Translation gives CATAGASSYGYTF.

The chain carries TRBV7-3 and TRBJ1-1, with 8 bases identical to TRBD1. Germline CDR1 reads SGHTA; CDR2 reads FQGTGA. This CDR3 contains 14 residues. J was trimmed by 0 bases and V by 4 bases; bases with no gene match: 1. The CDR3 coding sequence is TGTGCCAGCAGCTCACAGGGGGTGAACACTGAAGCTTTCTTT. Translating gives CASSSQGVNTEAFF. The full variable domain, with the rest looked up from reference TRBV7-3 and TRBJ1-1, is GAGVSQTPSNKVTEKGKYVELRCDPISGHTALYWYRQSLGQGPEFLIYFQGTGAADDSGLPNDRFFAVRPEGSVSTLKIQRTERGDSAVYLCASSSQGVNTEAFFGQGTRLTVV.

The chain recombines TRBV19 with TRBJ1-5, with TRBD1 as a possible D gene (5 bases). The length of the CDR3 is 14 residues. The V end lost 3 bases, the J end lost 2 bases, and 8 bases lay between the germline ends. CDR1 and CDR2 (germline): LNHDA, SQIVND (reference sequence). For the CDR3, the DNA is TGTGCCAGTAGTATCCGGGACGGCAATCAGCCCCAGCATTTT. As protein: CASSIRDGNQPQHF.

V usage is TRBV9 and J usage is TRBJ2-1; D is unresolved. The germline gives CDR1 SGDLS, CDR2 YYNGEE. Trimming cost V 0 bases and J 10 bases, with 8 bases left between them. The CDR3 length is 12 residues. Here the CDR3 DNA reads TGTGCCAGCAGCGTAGGGCTACAAGAGCAGTTCTTC. It is translated as CASSVGLQEQFF.

The chain carries TRBV4-2 and TRBJ1-2, with TRBD1 identical over 7 bases. CDR3 length: 15 amino acids. The junction had 15 bases not matched to a gene; V was cut back by 4 bases and J by 10 bases. Germline assignment: CDR1 LGHNA and CDR2 YNFKEQ. The CDR3 reads CASSREEGGDPNYTF. DNA for the CDR3: TGTGCCAGCAGCCGGGAGGAAGGGGGCGATCCTAACTACACCTTC.

The rearrangement uses TRBV7-2 and TRBJ1-2; D unresolved. The CDR3 has 15 amino acids. Germline-derived CDR1 and CDR2 are SGHTA and FQGNSA. Trimming took off 3 bases at V and 4 bases at J, with 15 bases between the two ends. The CDR3 is CASSLTRASPYGYTF. The CDR3 DNA reads as TGTGCCAGCAGCTTGACAAGGGCTTCGCCCTATGGCTACACCTTC. Based on the CDR3 plus reference TRBV7-2 and TRBJ1-2, the full variable domain is GAGVSQSPSNKVTEKGKDVELRCDPISGHTALYWYRQSLGQGLEFLIYFQGNSAPDKSGLPSDRFSAERTGGSVSTLTIQRTQQEDSAVYLCASSLTRASPYGYTFGSGTRLTVV.

V usage is TRBV27 and J usage is TRBJ2-7; D is possibly TRBD1 or TRBD2 (5 bases each). CDR3 length: 14 amino acids. Germline lookup yields CDR1 MNHEY and CDR2 SMNVEV (reference sequence). Between the trimmed V and J ends, which lost 6 bases and 2 bases, there was a span of 14 bases. CDR3 nucleotides: TGTGCCAGCAGGAGATGGGACGCCGCCTACGAGCAGTACTTC. It encodes CASRRWDAAYEQYF.

This rearrangement joins TRBV18 to TRBJ2-7; no clear D. In germline, CDR1 is KGHSH, CDR2 LQKENI. CDR3 size: 14 residues. The V and J ends lost 5 bases and 4 bases respectively, with 15 bases between them. DNA for the CDR3: TGTGCCAGCTCAGACGCGTGCGGCCTATACGAGCAGTACTTC. Protein sequence: CASSDACGLYEQYF.

The chain uses TRBV29-1 and TRBJ1-2; no clear D gene. Looked up from germline, CDR1 is SQVTM and CDR2 is ANQGSEA. Deletions cut 3 bases from V and 0 bases from J, with 11 bases between. The CDR3 has 14 residues. The CDR3 bases are TGCAGCGTTGAGGCGCTGCTTTCTAACTATGGCTACACCTTC. This gives the protein CSVEALLSNYGYTF.

The chain recombines TRBV6-5 with TRBJ2-7; no firm D call. The CDR3 is 13 residues long. Between the trimmed V and J ends, which lost 4 bases and 3 bases, there was a span of 10 bases. Germline V CDR1 and CDR2: MNHEY, SVGAGI. DNA of the CDR3: TGTGCCAGCAGTTGGGCCAGAGGCTACGAGCAGTACTTC. Translating gives CASSWARGYEQYF.

The rearrangement links TRBV19 to TRBJ1-1; D is unclear. Trimming left V 2 bases short and J 0 bases short, with 4 bases between. Germline V gives CDR1 LNHDA, CDR2 SQIVND (reference sequence). This CDR3 region has 13 residues. The CDR3 DNA sequence: TGTGCCAGTAGTATAACTATGAACACTGAAGCTTTCTTT. Translated, it gives CASSITMNTEAFF.

This chain links TRBV25-1 with TRBJ2-7; D is possibly TRBD1 (6 bases). The germline CDR1 and CDR2 sequences are MGHDK and SYGVNS. This CDR3 has 13 residues. The ends were cut back, 9 bases at V and 2 bases at J, with 14 bases in the middle. The CDR3 region has the DNA TGTGCCAGGGTCAACAGGGCACCCTACGAGCAGTACTTC. Translated, it gives CARVNRAPYEQYF.

The genes are TRBV4-3 and TRBJ1-1; D perhaps matches TRBD1 (6 bases). V lost 3 bases and J lost 1, with 9 bases in between. This CDR3 is built from 14 residues. The germline V gene has CDR1 LGHNA and CDR2 YSLEER. The CDR3 loop reads CASSHTDRNTEAFF. The CDR3, as DNA: TGCGCCAGCAGCCACACGGACAGGAACACTGAAGCTTTCTTT.

The gene calls are TRBV6-5 and TRBJ1-1, with D unresolved. Trimming stripped 0 bases from V and 3 bases from J, with 8 bases between. CDR3 length equals 14 residues. Germline-derived CDR1 and CDR2 are MNHEY and SVGAGI. The CDR3 DNA sequence: TGTGCCAGCAGTTACTCGAACGACCACACTGAAGCTTTCTTT. It yields the protein CASSYSNDHTEAFF.